This paragraph covers one T cell receptor beta chain sequence. This specimen comes from a study of cytomegalovirus exposure and HLA in healthy donors. 60 Vbeta and 13 Jbeta primers were used in PCR. Using immunoSEQ multiplex PCR, the repertoire was profiled, and TCRdb retains in-frame clones only, with some absent. The profile shows 90,000 or so clones, about three quarters of them singletons. The CDR3 is made up of 16 amino acids. CDR1 is LGHNA and CDR2 is YNFKEQ in the germline V gene. Trimming pared 3 bases from V and 4 bases from J, leaving 15 bases between. The specimen was PBMCs. The TCR comes from a female donor in good health and CMV-seronegative. The rearrangement uses TRBV4-2 and TRBJ2-2; TRBD2 might be the D (6 bases). The CDR3 DNA is TGTGCCAGCAGCCATTCGGGGGATAAAGGCACCGGGGAGCTGTTTTTT. Amino acid sequence: CASSHSGDKGTGELFF.